Listed below are T cell receptor beta chains from one sample, sequenced in a study of blood T cell repertoires in COVID-19. Sequenced by immunoSEQ multiplex PCR; TCRdb stores in-frame clones only, minus some. The data contain approximately 290,000 clones, roughly 91% of them seen just once; the ten biggest clones take up 11%. The sample was peripheral blood. The receptors were gathered from a woman in her thirties with COVID-19, enrolled during active disease. Each CDR3 is given with its conserved first and last residue. D genes are given only for firm matches. Clone size is given for some rows only: seen once, a few or many times, or a class if the clone is expanded.

few | TRBJ1-2 | TRBD1 | 16 | TRBV27 | CASSLGRGRVFHGYTF | TGTGCCAGCAGTTTGGGCAGGGGGCGAGTGTTTCATGGCTACACCTTC
once | TRBJ2-7 | TRBD2 | 13 | TRBV4-1 | CASSQGGGYEQYF | TGCGCCAGCAGCCAAGGGGGGGGGTACGAGCAGTACTTC
. | TRBJ1-5 | . | 15 | TRBV24-1 | CATSETGLGNQPQHF | TGTGCCACCAGTGAAACAGGGCTAGGCAATCAGCCCCAGCATTTT
. | TRBJ1-3 | . | 17 | TRBV7-9 | CASRVASWQISGNTIYF | TGTGCCAGCAGAGTAGCGAGCTGGCAGATCTCTGGAAACACCATATATTTT
. | TRBJ1-1 | . | 13 | TRBV11-3 | CASSSDMNTEAFF | TGTGCCAGCAGTTCCGACATGAACACTGAAGCTTTCTTT
. | TRBJ2-1 | TRBD2 | 15 | TRBV5-1 | CASSPQAGSYNEQFF | TGCGCCAGCAGCCCTCAAGCGGGGTCCTACAATGAGCAGTTCTTC
. | TRBJ1-2 | . | 16 | TRBV2 | CASSEILPGFNYGYTF | TGTGCCAGCAGTGAAATCCTCCCCGGGTTTAACTATGGCTACACCTTC
. | TRBJ2-1 | . | 16 | TRBV4-1 | CASSQDGGRRDNEQFF | TGCGCCAGCAGCCAAGATGGAGGTAGACGAGACAATGAGCAGTTCTTC
. | TRBJ1-2 | TRBD1 | 12 | TRBV6-1 | CASSDYRGGYTF | TGTGCCAGCAGTGATTACAGGGGTGGCTACACCTTC
. | TRBJ2-1 | TRBD2 | 17 | TRBV7-2 | CASSLGFSGGSYNEQFF | TGTGCCAGCAGCTTGGGCTTTAGCGGGGGTTCCTACAATGAGCAGTTCTTC
. | TRBJ1-2 | . | 16 | TRBV19 | CASTWARAKGIYGYTF | TGTGCCAGTACGTGGGCTCGGGCGAAGGGGATCTATGGCTACACCTTC
. | TRBJ2-3 | TRBD1 | 14 | TRBV28 | CASSFDRAPDTQYF | TGTGCCAGCAGTTTTGACAGGGCCCCAGATACGCAGTATTTT
. | TRBJ2-7 | TRBD1 | 15 | TRBV9 | CASSVMTGGRYEQYF | TGTGCCAGCAGCGTAATGACAGGGGGTCGGTACGAGCAGTACTTC
. | TRBJ2-3 | TRBD2 | 18 | TRBV4-1 | CASSQWTSGGEFTDTQYF | TGCGCCAGCAGCCAATGGACTAGCGGGGGAGAATTCACAGATACGCAGTATTTT
. | TRBJ1-5 | . | 15 | TRBV2 | CASSDRGLSNQPQHF | TGTGCCAGCAGTGACAGGGGATTGAGCAATCAGCCCCAGCATTTT
once | TRBJ1-1 | . | 12 | TRBV28 | CASSSGGTEAFF | TGTGCCAGCAGCTCCGGGGGCACTGAAGCTTTCTTT
. | TRBJ1-1 | TRBD1 | 16 | TRBV9 | CASSGLRQGGNTEAFF | TGTGCCAGCAGCGGACTAAGACAGGGGGGGAACACTGAAGCTTTCTTT
. | TRBJ2-5 | . | 14 | TRBV25-1 | CASSESTGLETQYF | TGTGCCAGCAGTGAATCAACAGGGTTGGAGACCCAGTACTTC
once | TRBJ1-1 | TRBD1 | 14 | TRBV5-1 | CAGRDSTMNTEAFF | TGCGCCGGCCGGGACAGTACTATGAACACTGAAGCTTTCTTT
. | TRBJ1-1 | . | 15 | TRBV23-1 | CASSQSQGRTVEAFF | TGCGCCAGCAGTCAATCACAAGGACGGACAGTAGAAGCTTTCTTT
. | TRBJ1-1 | . | 12 | TRBV7-8 | CASSRHGTEAFF | TGTGCCAGCAGCCGACACGGGACTGAAGCTTTCTTT
. | TRBJ1-2 | TRBD1 | 14 | TRBV6-6 | CASKPPGQGYGYTF | TGTGCCAGCAAACCCCCGGGACAGGGTTATGGCTACACCTTC
. | TRBJ1-1 | . | 13 | TRBV27 | CASSLEQNTEAFF | TGTGCCAGCAGTTTAGAACAGAACACTGAAGCTTTCTTT
. | TRBJ2-1 | . | 15 | TRBV7-2 | CASSSQLPGYNEQFF | TGTGCCAGCAGCTCCCAACTACCAGGGTACAATGAGCAGTTCTTC
. | TRBJ2-1 | TRBD2 | 17 | TRBV7-9 | CASSFALRGVPGAEQFF | TGTGCCAGCAGCTTTGCTTTGCGGGGGGTCCCCGGGGCTGAGCAGTTCTTC
. | TRBJ2-2 | TRBD2 | 16 | TRBV7-6 | CASSTGLAGGTGELFF | TGTGCCAGCAGTACGGGACTAGCGGGGGGTACCGGGGAGCTGTTTTTT
. | TRBJ1-5 | . | 15 | TRBV24-1 | CATSESGSGGQPQHF | TGTGCCACCAGTGAGTCAGGGTCGGGGGGACAGCCCCAGCATTTT
. | TRBJ2-2 | TRBD1 | 16 | TRBV9 | CASRKRQGSDTGELFF | TGTGCCAGCAGAAAGAGACAGGGCTCGGACACCGGGGAGCTGTTTTTT
. | TRBJ1-2 | . | 13 | TRBV18 | CASSPDAGYGYTF | TGTGCCAGCTCACCTGACGCCGGGTATGGCTACACCTTC
once | TRBJ1-4 | TRBD1 | 13 | TRBV7-6 | CASSLETGGKLFF | TGTGCCAGCAGCTTAGAAACAGGGGGAAAACTGTTTTTT
. | TRBJ1-1 | . | 13 | TRBV27 | CASSLAGNTEAFF | TGTGCCAGCAGTTTGGCAGGTAACACTGAAGCTTTCTTT
many | TRBJ1-1 | . | 13 | TRBV6-5 | CASSYDRNTEAFF | TGTGCCAGCAGTTACGACAGGAACACTGAAGCTTTCTTT
. | TRBJ2-5 | TRBD2 | 15 | TRBV11-2 | CASSHTSGGAETQYF | TGTGCCAGCAGCCACACTAGCGGGGGGGCAGAGACCCAGTACTTC
. | TRBJ1-5 | . | 14 | TRBV19 | CASKADSGNQPQHF | TGTGCCAGTAAAGCCGACAGTGGCAATCAGCCCCAGCATTTT
. | TRBJ2-3 | . | 13 | TRBV10-3 | CAIMRGGRNTQYF | TGTGCCATCATGAGGGGGGGCCGAAATACGCAGTATTTT
. | TRBJ2-2 | . | 13 | TRBV5-1 | CASSLGRAGELFF | TGCGCCAGCAGCTTGGGGAGGGCCGGGGAGCTGTTTTTT
. | TRBJ2-3 | . | 17 | TRBV7-9 | CASISIRASAGGDTQYF | TGTGCCAGCATCTCGATACGGGCTAGCGCTGGAGGAGATACGCAGTATTTT
. | TRBJ2-7 | . | 14 | TRBV28 | CASTSRDTSYEQYF | TGTGCCAGCACCTCGAGGGACACTTCCTACGAGCAGTACTTC
once | TRBJ2-2 | . | 16 | TRBV5-1 | CASSTSYRAGTGELFF | TGCGCCAGCAGCACATCTTACAGGGCTGGCACCGGGGAGCTGTTTTTT
. | TRBJ1-2 | TRBD1 | 16 | TRBV11-2 | CASSFTGVEANYGYTF | TGTGCCAGCAGCTTTACAGGGGTCGAAGCTAACTATGGCTACACCTTC